This T cell receptor (beta chain) emerged from a study of cytomegalovirus exposure and HLA in healthy donors. General study results and limits: 150 to 200 TCR beta chains were listed as cytomegalovirus-associated. As confirmed in vitro, three CMV-associated chains were specific for CMV antigens.

The PCR had 60 Vbeta and 13 Jbeta primers. As originally analysed: Tens of millions of unique TCR beta chains, 9.5 million to 14 million shared, were counted in a later analysis. Only in-frame clones appear in the TCRdb table, and some are missing; sequencing was by immunoSEQ multiplex PCR. That table furnishes V, J and clone size, whereas the DNA furnished D and trimming. The sample has 60,000 to 75,000 clones, 74% seen once. Of note for this clone: The antigen is undetermined.

Germline CDR1 reads SGDLS; CDR2 reads YYNGEE. V trimming: 0 bases; J trimming: 4 bases; junction bases outside the gene matches: 10. The CDR3 has 17 amino acids. The sample taken for sequencing was PBMCs. The rearrangement uses TRBV9 and TRBJ1-1; 9 positions match TRBD1. The origin of this receptor is a woman aged 60-70 years in good health and CMV-seropositive. The CDR3 DNA follows: TGTGCCAGCAGCGTAGGGGGTAGGACAGGGGTGGGCACTGAAGCTTTCTTT. This codes for CASSVGGRTGVGTEAFF.